The sequence of this T cell receptor (beta chain) was determined in a study of beta chain features in type 1 diabetes. For the study at large: All samples together contributed about 100,000,000 sorted cells for examination.

One heparinised blood draw, averaging about 100 mL, came from each donor. The isolated RNA, all of it, was reverse transcribed, so expressed TCRB transcripts were what got sequenced. Repertoires were generated with immunoSEQ multiplex PCR, while TCRdb's copy carries only in-frame clones and drops some. The table includes hundreds of thousands of clones, over 12% detected once. Study-level findings and limits: VDJ junctions from type 1 diabetes patients carried fewer insertions and larger deletions. In every one of the four CD4+ subsets, TCRB CDR3s were moderately but significantly shorter in Type 1 diabetes patients.

J gave up 8 bases and V 6 bases, and 11 bases lay outside the gene matches. The CDR3 sequence is 15 residues long. Per germline, CDR1 WNHNN and CDR2 SYGVQD (reference sequence). Of note for this clone: Its target is not known.

This TCR was recovered from a man younger than 35 with type 1 diabetes. The sequenced sample consisted of naive CD4+ T cells from blood. The chain carries TRBV10-1 and TRBJ2-1; 9 nucleotides match TRBD1. DNA for the CDR3: TGCGCCAGCAGCTCAGGACAGGGGAGAAGCGATGAGCAGTTCTTC. Amino acid sequence: CASSSGQGRSDEQFF.